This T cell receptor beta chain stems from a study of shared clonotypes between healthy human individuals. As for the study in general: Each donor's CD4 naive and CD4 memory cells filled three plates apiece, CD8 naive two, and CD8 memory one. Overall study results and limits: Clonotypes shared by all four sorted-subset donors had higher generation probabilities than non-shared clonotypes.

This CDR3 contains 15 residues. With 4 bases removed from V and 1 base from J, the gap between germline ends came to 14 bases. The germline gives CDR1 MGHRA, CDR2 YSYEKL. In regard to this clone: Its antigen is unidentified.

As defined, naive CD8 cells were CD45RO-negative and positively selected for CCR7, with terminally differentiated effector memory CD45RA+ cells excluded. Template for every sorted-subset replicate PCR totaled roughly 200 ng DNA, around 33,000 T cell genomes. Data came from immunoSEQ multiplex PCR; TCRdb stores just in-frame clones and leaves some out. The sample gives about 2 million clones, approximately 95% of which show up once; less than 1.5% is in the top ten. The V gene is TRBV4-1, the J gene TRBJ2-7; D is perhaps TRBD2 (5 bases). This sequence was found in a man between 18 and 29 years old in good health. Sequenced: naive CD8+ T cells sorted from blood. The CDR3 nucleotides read TGCGCCAGCAGCCTACCGGGAAGTCTATCCTACGAGCAGTACTTC. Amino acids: CASSLPGSLSYEQYF.